Below are 18 T cell receptor beta chains sequenced from a single sample in a study of CD8+CD57+ T cells in acquired aplastic anemia. Researchers used genomic DNA as the template to profile TCR beta VDJ and CDR3. TCRdb called the reads again in MiXCR, with one record for every CDR3 protein. The repertoire holds roughly 130,000 distinct CDR3 sequences, with more than 40% as singletons. The source material was sorted CD4+, CD8+, or CD8+CD57+ T cells (not recorded which) from PBMCs. These receptors were obtained from a human donor in good health, serving as a control.

A few counts support this clonotype. The chain carries TRBV28 and TRBJ1-2, with D unresolved. Germline loops: CDR1 MDHEN, CDR2 SYDVKM. V was pared by 1 base and J by 8 bases, with 17 bases between. The CDR3 totals 15 residues. The CDR3 sequence is CASSLFSGPSSGYTF. CDR3 bases: TGTGCCAGCAGTTTATTTTCAGGTCCTTCGAGCGGCTACACCTTC.

This clonotype was seen at least ten times. The chain recombines TRBV20-1 with TRBJ1-2; 11 bases are a match to TRBD1. Trimming cost V 3 bases and J 0 bases; bases outside gene matches: 6. Germline CDR1 is DFQATT and CDR2 is SNEGSKA (reference sequence). CDR3 size: 16 residues. Here the CDR3 DNA reads TGCAGTGCTAGGGGAGGACAGGGGGCTTCTAACTATGGCTACACCTTC. Its translation: CSARGGQGASNYGYTF.

The chain has TRBV9 and TRBJ2-3; D perhaps matches TRBD1 (6 bases). The CDR3 runs to 15 residues. The ends were cut back, 3 bases at V and 2 bases at J, with 13 bases in the middle. Germline values: CDR1 SGDLS, CDR2 YYNGEE. The CDR3, as DNA: TGTGCCAGCAGCGCGAAGACAGGAGACACAGATACGCAGTATTTT. Protein sequence: CASSAKTGDTDTQYF.

Ten or more counts support this clonotype. The chain joins TRBV7-2 to TRBJ2-7; D unclear. Germline V gene data show CDR1 as SGHTA and CDR2 as FQGNSA. Trimming took 3 bases from V and 0 from J, leaving 6 bases between them. The CDR3 loop spans 13 amino acids. The CDR3, as DNA: TGTGCCAGCAGCTTGTCAAGCTCCTACGAGCAGTACTTC. Protein sequence: CASSLSSSYEQYF. Full variable domain (missing parts from reference TRBV7-2 and TRBJ2-7): GAGVSQSPSNKVTEKGKDVELRCDPISGHTALYWYRQSLGQGLEFLIYFQGNSAPDKSGLPSDRFSAERTGGSVSTLTIQRTQQEDSAVYLCASSLSSSYEQYFGPGTRLTVT.

The chain employs TRBV15 and TRBJ2-3; no reliable D call. V dropped 1 base and J dropped 0 bases, with 20 bases sitting between them. The length of the CDR3 is 19 residues. CDR1 and CDR2 from the germline V gene are LNHNV and YYDKDF (reference sequence). The CDR3 reads CATSRVFSLGGASTDTQYF. The CDR3, as DNA: TGTGCCACCAGCAGAGTATTTTCCCTGGGCGGCGCTAGCACAGATACGCAGTATTTT.

The CDR3: CASSFGGASEQYF. The DNA for the CDR3 is TGTGCCAGCAGTTTCGGGGGGGCGAGCGAGCAGTACTTC. The chain is built from TRBV6-5 and TRBJ2-7; 8 bases align to TRBD2. The CDR3 length is 13 residues. With V trimmed by 4 bases and J by 6 bases, 5 bases remained unmatched. The V gene's germline CDR1 is MNHEY and CDR2 SVGAGI.

This clonotype was detected many times. This chain connects TRBV5-1 to TRBJ2-1; TRBD1 aligns across 10 bases. CDR1 and CDR2 from the germline V gene are SGHRS and YFSETQ. CDR3 length: 15 amino acids. V was clipped by 4 bases and J by 13 bases; unmatched bases: 14. CDR3: CASSVRGDRGERQFF. The DNA of the CDR3 is TGCGCCAGCAGCGTGCGTGGGGACAGGGGCGAGAGACAGTTCTTC.

CDR3 region: CSVAGSLDQPQHF. CDR3 DNA sequence: TGCAGCGTTGCCGGGAGTTTGGATCAGCCCCAGCATTTT. This sequence joins TRBV29-1 and TRBJ1-5; unclear D gene. The CDR3 sequence is 13 residues long. The ends were cut back, 4 bases at V and 5 bases at J, with 12 bases in the middle. Germline V gives CDR1 SQVTM, CDR2 ANQGSEA.

The chain links TRBV29-1 to TRBJ2-3; 12 bases fit TRBD2. With V trimmed by 4 bases and J by 5 bases, 4 bases remained unmatched. The germline CDR1 and CDR2 sequences are SQVTM and ANQGSEA. CDR3 length equals 14 residues. CDR3 DNA sequence: TGCAGCGTTGCTAGCGGGGGGGCCGGAGATACGCAGTATTTT. Protein product: CSVASGGAGDTQYF.

The chain links TRBV15 to TRBJ2-6, with D uncertain. V was shortened by 3 bases and J by 3 bases, with 18 bases between the two germline ends. CDR1 is LNHNV, CDR2 YYDKDF, per germline (reference sequence). The CDR3 is 18 amino acids. The CDR3 DNA sequence: TGTGCCACCAGCAGTTTAGAACCGCCCTTGTTTGGGGCCAACGTCCTGACTTTC. The encoded protein is CATSSLEPPLFGANVLTF.

The rearrangement joins TRBV11-2 to TRBJ2-3; 10 bases line up with TRBD1. CDR1 is SGHAT, CDR2 FQNNGV, per germline. After removal of 5 bases from V and 3 bases from J, the junction contained 8 bases not matched to a gene. This CDR3 has 16 residues. The CDR3 loop is CASSPATGGRTDTQYF. DNA of the CDR3: TGTGCCAGCAGCCCGGCGACAGGGGGCAGGACAGATACGCAGTATTTT.

This sequence joins TRBV25-1 and TRBJ1-6; D unclear. The CDR3 extends over 17 amino acids. V lost 6 bases and J lost 4, with 19 bases in between. Germline lookup yields CDR1 MGHDK and CDR2 SYGVNS. CDR3 coding DNA: TGTGCCAGCAGCGCAACCGGAAACACCATATATAATTCACCCCTCCACTTT. Translating gives CASSATGNTIYNSPLHF.

In its sample, this clonotype was seen many times. The rearrangement uses TRBV6-1 and TRBJ2-1; 8 nucleotides line up with TRBD2. Germline V gives CDR1 MNHNS, CDR2 SASEGT. The CDR3 has 17 residues. Trimming took 8 bases from V and 9 from J; bases not matched to a gene: 21. The CDR3 sequence: CASLVRGVAGSRGEQFF. The CDR3 DNA sequence: TGTGCCAGCTTGGTCAGGGGAGTAGCGGGGAGCAGAGGTGAGCAGTTCTTC.

A single count supports this clonotype. The chain carries TRBV19 and TRBJ2-5, with 8 positions matching TRBD1. This CDR3 has 14 residues. V was clipped by 4 bases and J by 4 bases; unmatched bases: 5. CDR1 and CDR2 from the germline V gene are LNHDA and SQIVND (reference sequence). The CDR3 loop is CASSSGQGGETQYF. CDR3 bases: TGTGCCAGTAGTAGCGGACAGGGAGGAGAGACCCAGTACTTC.

V is TRBV10-3 and J is TRBJ1-2; 7 bases align to TRBD1. This CDR3 spans 17 amino acids. Germline CDR1 and CDR2: ENHRY and SYGVKD. After removal of 4 bases from V and 0 bases from J, the junction contained 11 bases not matched to a gene. In DNA form, the CDR3 reads TGTGCCATCAGTGGTACCGGGACAGAGATAGCTAACTATGGCTACACCTTC. Translation: CAISGTGTEIANYGYTF.

This clonotype was counted ten times or more. The rearrangement joins TRBV7-2 to TRBJ1-2; D not resolved. This CDR3 is 13 amino acids long. V lost 3 bases and J lost 2, with 7 bases in between. CDR1 is SGHTA, CDR2 FQGNSA, per germline. This CDR3 reads CASSFGSNYGYTF. DNA for the CDR3: TGTGCCAGCAGCTTTGGCAGCAACTATGGCTACACCTTC.

This clonotype was seen at least ten times. This chain joins TRBV5-1 and TRBJ2-1; weak D call: TRBD1 (5 bases). Trimming left V 6 bases short and J 1 base short, with 23 bases between. The CDR3 is 18 amino acids. Germline CDR1 SGHRS, CDR2 YFSETQ. CDR3 region: CASTVWVMTQGSYNEQFF. In DNA form, the CDR3 reads TGCGCCAGCACGGTTTGGGTAATGACCCAGGGATCCTACAATGAGCAGTTCTTC.

This clonotype has a count of ten or more. The chain combines TRBV19 with TRBJ2-6, with D possibly matching TRBD1 (5 bases). There are 17 residues in the CDR3. Germline V CDR1 and CDR2: LNHDA, SQIVND (reference sequence). Trimming stripped 5 bases from V and 0 bases from J, with 14 bases between. Here the CDR3 DNA reads TGTGCCAGTAGTCGCTGGCAGGGCCCCTCTGGGGCCAACGTCCTGACTTTC. As protein: CASSRWQGPSGANVLTF.